The 3 T cell receptor beta chains below were found in one sample sequenced in a study of yellow fever vaccine responses in identical twins. A single record per CDR3 protein comes from TCRdb applying MiXCR to the RT-PCR reads. The sample carries approximately 3,000 distinct CDR3 sequences, more than 70% recorded once. Sample: T cells from blood (PBMCs), unsorted or a sorted subset (not recorded which), taken before or after yellow fever vaccination (not recorded which). All receptors come from a woman between 18 and 29 years old who received the yellow fever vaccine.

The genes are TRBV30 and TRBJ1-6; 7 bases line up with TRBD1. The CDR3 totals 16 residues. The germline gives CDR1 GTSNPN, CDR2 SVGIG (reference sequence). J lost 3 bases, V lost 1 base, and 6 bases had no gene match. CDR3 loop: CAWSGGQALYNSPLHF. DNA for the CDR3: TGTGCCTGGAGTGGAGGACAGGCCCTCTATAATTCACCCCTCCACTTT. Combining the CDR3 with reference TRBV30 and TRBJ1-6 gives the whole variable domain SQTIHQWPATLVQPVGSPLSLECTVEGTSNPNLYWYRQAAGRGLQLLFYSVGIGQISSEVPQNLSASRPQDRQFILSSKKLLLSDSGFYLCAWSGGQALYNSPLHFGNGTRLTVT.

The chain has TRBV21-1 and TRBJ2-1. TRBV21-1 is recorded as a pseudogene. This CDR3 spans 13 amino acids. CDR3 in amino acids: CASGSYSYNEQFF. CDR3 DNA: TGTGCCAGCGGATCCTACAGCTACAATGAGCAGTTCTTC.

The chain uses TRBV15 and TRBJ2-1; D may be TRBD1 (5 bases). The CDR3 contains 15 residues. Germline loops: CDR1 LNHNV, CDR2 YYDKDF (reference sequence). V was pared by 4 bases and J by 5 bases, with 15 bases between. For the CDR3, the DNA is TGTGCCACCAGCACTGGCCAGGGCAAGGACAATGAGCAGTTCTTC. This codes for CATSTGQGKDNEQFF.